The source of this TCR beta chain is a study of cytomegalovirus exposure and HLA in healthy donors. Whole-study context: Early released data had roughly 81 million unique TCRs, all coming from HLA-typed donors.

Broader study findings: Segments of the TCR beta V type were, in most cases, productive about 87% or about 30% of the time in an earlier analysis. After further analysis at a later stage, 16,951 TCR beta sequences were associated with HLA alleles at 0.05 false discovery rate. TCR beta chains associated with HLA were, in a later analysis, more clonally expanded than equally common others.

To note about this clone: The antigen is not known.

The PCR employed 60 Vbeta primers together with 13 Jbeta primers. Produced via immunoSEQ multiplex PCR; TCRdb's table is partial and in-frame only. Found here are 70,000 to 90,000 clones, 60% to 75% of them singletons; the top ten hold less than 25%. CDR1 is SGHDT, CDR2 YYEEEE, per germline. The junction had 3 bases not matched to a gene; V was cut back by 3 bases and J by 6 bases. The CDR3 loop spans 13 amino acids. The gene calls are TRBV5-6 and TRBJ2-7, with TRBD1 matching 10 bases. Sequenced input: PBMCs. The source of this sequence is a man in his forties or fifties in good health and CMV-seropositive. CDR3 nucleotides: TGTGCCAGCAGCTGGGACAGGGGCGGCGAGCAGTACTTC. Amino acid sequence: CASSWDRGGEQYF.